This T cell receptor (beta chain) was identified during a study of cytomegalovirus exposure and HLA in healthy donors. Primers: 60 Vbeta forward and 13 Jbeta reverse. Sequencing used immunoSEQ multiplex PCR; TCRdb keeps in-frame clones, though not all of them. The sample includes around 250,000 clones, about 90% of them seen just once. Germline V gene sequence: CDR1 MGHDK, CDR2 SYGVNS. CDR3 length: 13 residues. V shed 4 bases and J shed 4 bases, with 10 bases lying between them. The chain uses TRBV25-1 and TRBJ1-1; perhaps TRBD1 as D (5 bases). The sequence came from a girl between 2 and 10 years old in good health and CMV-seronegative. The specimen sequenced was PBMCs. The CDR3 DNA follows: TGTGCCAGCAGTGTAGCGGGGGGCACTGAAGCTTTCTTT. Amino acid sequence: CASSVAGGTEAFF.